Below are 23 T cell receptor beta chains sequenced from a single sample in a study of T cell responses to AZD1222 COVID-19 vaccine. The method was immunoSEQ multiplex PCR; TCRdb's version includes in-frame clones alone and lacks a portion of them. The table includes more than 60,000 clones, roughly four fifths detected once. Here the sequenced sample was peripheral blood, taken 28 days after the second AZD1222 dose. These receptors all stem from an adult who received the AZD1222 COVID-19 vaccine.

The chain recombines TRBV7-9 with TRBJ2-7; 7 bases line up with TRBD2. From germline, CDR1 is SEHNR and CDR2 FQNEAQ (reference sequence). The ends lost 3 bases at V and 0 bases at J; junction bases unmatched: 8. This CDR3 has 16 amino acids. CDR3 residues: CASSFNPKRDSYEQYF. DNA of the CDR3: TGTGCCAGCAGCTTTAACCCCAAGCGGGACTCCTACGAGCAGTACTTC.

This chain connects TRBV27 to TRBJ1-1, with unresolved D. Germline loops: CDR1 MNHEY, CDR2 SMNVEV (reference sequence). The CDR3 sequence is 13 residues long. V lost 8 bases, J lost 0 bases, and 10 bases lay in between. The CDR3 sequence is CASAQTVNTEAFF. The CDR3 DNA reads TGTGCCAGCGCCCAAACAGTGAACACTGAAGCTTTCTTT.

The chain combines TRBV30 with TRBJ1-5; TRBD1 might be the D (6 bases). Per germline, CDR1 GTSNPN and CDR2 SVGIG (reference sequence). This CDR3 is built from 14 residues. Deletions cut 1 base from V and 4 bases from J, with 11 bases between. The CDR3 sequence is CAWSAGQPNQPQHF. The CDR3 nucleotides read TGTGCCTGGAGTGCCGGACAGCCGAATCAGCCCCAGCATTTT.

This chain joins TRBV7-9 and TRBJ2-5, with unresolved D. The ends were cut back, 5 bases at V and 7 bases at J, with 17 bases in the middle. The germline V gene encodes CDR1 SEHNR and CDR2 FQNEAQ (reference sequence). CDR3 length equals 14 residues. CDR3 nucleotide sequence: TGTGCCAGCAGCACCCCCTATGAAACGGGGACCCAGTACTTC. Its protein is CASSTPYETGTQYF.

The chain recombines TRBV7-2 with TRBJ1-3, with 7 positions matching TRBD1. The length of the CDR3 is 14 residues. Looked up from germline, CDR1 is SGHTA and CDR2 is FQGNSA. Trimming took 6 bases from V and 4 from J; bases not matched to a gene: 6. The chain's CDR3 is CASRPGTDGNTIYF. CDR3 nucleotides: TGTGCCAGCAGGCCCGGGACAGACGGAAACACCATATATTTT.

This clone was observed many times. V is TRBV7-8 and J is TRBJ1-5, with 12 bases identical to TRBD1. The CDR3 is 17 residues long. Trimming took 5 bases from V and 8 from J; bases not matched to a gene: 13. Germline values: CDR1 SGHVS, CDR2 FQNEAQ. In nucleotides, the CDR3 is TGTGCCAGCAGCCTGGGACAGGGGGCGCGAGTTGGGAAGCCCCAGCATTTT. It specifies CASSLGQGARVGKPQHF. Looking up the rest from reference TRBV7-8 and TRBJ1-5 gives the full variable domain: GAGVSQSPRYKVAKRGQDVALRCDPISGHVSLFWYQQALGQGPEFLTYFQNEAQLDKSGLPSDRFFAERPEGSVSTLKIQRTQQEDSAVYLCASSLGQGARVGKPQHFGDGTRLSIL.

The chain combines TRBV11-3 with TRBJ2-3, with 8 bases matching TRBD2. Germline CDR1 SGHNT, CDR2 YENEEA. V lost 5 bases to trimming and J lost 4 bases; unmatched junction nucleotides: 2. There are 13 residues in the CDR3. The chain's CDR3 is CASSPGLADTQYF. CDR3 DNA: TGTGCCAGCAGCCCGGGACTAGCAGATACGCAGTATTTT.

This chain joins TRBV28 and TRBJ1-4; a weak D match, TRBD1 (5 bases). Germline CDR1 MDHEN, CDR2 SYDVKM. Trimming took off 2 bases at V and 7 bases at J, with 14 bases between the two ends. The CDR3 totals 15 residues. As DNA, the CDR3 is TGTGCCAGCAGTTTAGTCGGGGACCTTTTTGAAAAACTGTTTTTT. Translation gives CASSLVGDLFEKLFF.

The chain recombines TRBV7-7 with TRBJ2-1, with 10 bases aligning to TRBD2. Trimming at V came to 1 base and at J to 8 bases, leaving 8 bases not matched to a gene. Per the germline V gene, CDR1 is SSHAT and CDR2 is FNYEAQ (reference sequence). The CDR3 covers 16 residues. The CDR3 loop reads CASSLDSGRSIDEQFF. CDR3 bases: TGTGCCAGCAGCTTAGATAGCGGGAGGAGTATCGATGAGCAGTTCTTC. Supplemented by reference TRBV7-7 and TRBJ2-1, the full variable domain reads GAGVSQSPRYKVTKRGQDVTLRCDPISSHATLYWYQQALGQGPEFLTYFNYEAQPDKSGLPSDRFSAERPEGSISTLTIQRTEQRDSAMYRCASSLDSGRSIDEQFFGPGTRLTVL.

The chain joins TRBV7-2 to TRBJ2-1; D might be TRBD2 (5 bases). Looked up from germline, CDR1 is SGHTA and CDR2 is FQGNSA. The CDR3 is 14 amino acids. Deletions cut 7 bases from V and 1 base from J, with 11 bases between. The CDR3 DNA reads TGTGCCAGCACCGGAGGCAGTTCCTACAATGAGCAGTTCTTC. It translates to CASTGGSSYNEQFF. The full variable domain, rest sourced from reference TRBV7-2 and TRBJ2-1, is GAGVSQSPSNKVTEKGKDVELRCDPISGHTALYWYRQSLGQGLEFLIYFQGNSAPDKSGLPSDRFSAERTGGSVSTLTIQRTQQEDSAVYLCASTGGSSYNEQFFGPGTRLTVL.

The genes are TRBV11-2 and TRBJ2-5; D assignment may be TRBD1 or TRBD2 (5 bases each). Trimming removed 2 bases from V and 5 bases from J, with 12 bases in between. CDR1 and CDR2 from the germline V gene are SGHAT and FQNNGV. CDR3 length equals 14 residues. The CDR3 sequence is CASSLSAGTETQYF. The CDR3 DNA reads as TGTGCCAGCAGCTTATCGGCAGGGACGGAGACCCAGTACTTC.

The chain employs TRBV19 and TRBJ1-2; D gene ambiguous. Germline values: CDR1 LNHDA, CDR2 SQIVND (reference sequence). This CDR3 contains 17 residues. V shed 3 bases and J shed 3 bases, with 20 bases lying between them. In nucleotides, the CDR3 is TGTGCCAGTAGTATCGTCATTGGGTCGTGGGGTGACTATGGCTACACCTTC. This gives the protein CASSIVIGSWGDYGYTF.

The chain is built from TRBV6-5 and TRBJ1-1; D ambiguous. Trimming took off 6 bases at V and 4 bases at J, with 12 bases between the two ends. This CDR3 has 13 residues. Per the germline V gene, CDR1 is MNHEY and CDR2 is SVGAGI. The CDR3 DNA reads TGTGCCAGCAGAACATGGGATAGCACTGAAGCTTTCTTT. It yields the protein CASRTWDSTEAFF.

The V gene is TRBV19, the J gene TRBJ1-1; weak D call: TRBD1 (5 bases). Germline values: CDR1 LNHDA, CDR2 SQIVND (reference sequence). V lost 6 bases and J lost 3, with 11 bases in between. CDR3 length: 13 residues. The CDR3 reads CASSQTGDTEAFF. The CDR3 nucleotides are TGTGCCAGTAGCCAAACAGGAGACACTGAAGCTTTCTTT.

This clone was found once. CDR3 nucleotide sequence: TGTGCCAGCAGCGTAGAGTCGCGGGGTCCCTCTGGGGCCAACGTCCTGACTTTC. Translation: CASSVESRGPSGANVLTF. The V gene is TRBV9, the J gene TRBJ2-6, with D possibly being TRBD2 (6 bases). Germline CDR1 reads SGDLS; CDR2 reads YYNGEE. The CDR3 loop spans 18 amino acids. V lost 0 bases to trimming and J lost 0 bases, with 13 bases between them.

This clone came up once. This chain's CDR3 is CAWSVRGSDTEAFF. CDR3 nucleotides: TGTGCCTGGAGTGTGCGGGGTTCCGACACTGAAGCTTTCTTT. The chain carries TRBV30 and TRBJ1-1; D uncertain. The germline gives CDR1 GTSNPN, CDR2 SVGIG (reference sequence). The V end lost 0 bases, the J end lost 3 bases, and 11 bases lay between the germline ends. The CDR3 extends over 14 amino acids.

The rearrangement links TRBV4-2 to TRBJ2-1, with 10 bases fitting TRBD2. Germline assignment: CDR1 LGHNA and CDR2 YNFKEQ. Losses at the gene ends were 5 bases for V and 3 bases for J; bases not matched to a gene: 7. This CDR3 contains 16 residues. The CDR3 loop reads CASSTPSGRDYNEQFF. The CDR3 bases are TGTGCCAGCAGCACTCCTAGCGGGAGAGACTACAATGAGCAGTTCTTC.

The rearrangement uses TRBV28 and TRBJ2-3; 10 bases fit TRBD2. Per the germline V gene, CDR1 is MDHEN and CDR2 is SYDVKM. There are 14 residues in the CDR3. DNA of the CDR3: TGTGAGGCGTCCAGCGGGAGGGTCACAGATACGCAGTATTTT. Protein product: CEASSGRVTDTQYF. Complete variable domain (other parts from reference TRBV28 and TRBJ2-3): DVKVTQSSRYLVKRTGEKVFLECVQDMDHENMFWYRQDPGLGLRLIYFSYDVKMKEKGDIPEGYSVSREKKERFSLILESASTNQTSMYLCEASSGRVTDTQYFGPGTRLTVL.

The J gene is TRBJ1-1, the V gene TRBV5-8; D unresolved. The CDR3 has 14 amino acids. Trimming removed 0 bases from V and 4 bases from J, with 10 bases in between. Looked up from germline, CDR1 is SGHTS and CDR2 is YDEGEE. The CDR3 spells CASSLEAGGTEAFF. The CDR3 DNA reads TGTGCCAGCAGCTTGGAAGCGGGTGGCACTGAAGCTTTCTTT.

The rearrangement uses TRBV5-1 and TRBJ1-4, with 7 bases that match TRBD1. V trimming: 2 bases; J trimming: 0 bases; junction bases outside the gene matches: 4. The length of the CDR3 is 16 residues. CDR1 SGHRS and CDR2 YFSETQ come from the germline V gene. CDR3 bases: TGCGCCAGCAGCTTTGGGACAGACACAACTAATGAAAAACTGTTTTTT. Amino acid sequence: CASSFGTDTTNEKLFF.

The chain uses TRBV5-3 and TRBJ2-7; 7 nucleotides line up with TRBD2. TRBV5-3 qualifies as an ORF whose function is uncertain. The CDR3 has 17 residues. Trimming removed 3 bases from V and 0 bases from J; junction bases left unmatched: 12. The CDR3: CARSSCQAGTPSYEQYF. The CDR3 DNA is TGTGCCAGAAGCTCCTGCCAAGCGGGGACCCCCTCCTACGAGCAGTACTTC.

V usage is TRBV3-1 (or the pseudogene TRBV3-2) and J usage is TRBJ1-4; TRBD1 agrees at 7 bases. The CDR3 loop spans 15 amino acids. The germline gives CDR1 LGHDT, CDR2 YNNKEL (reference sequence). Trimming at V came to 4 bases and at J to 3 bases, leaving 5 bases not matched to a gene. CDR3 sequence reads: CASSPYRGPNEKLFF. CDR3 sequence (DNA): TGTGCCAGCAGCCCATACAGGGGACCTAATGAAAAACTGTTTTTT.

The V gene is TRBV29-1, the J gene TRBJ1-4, with D maybe TRBD1 (5 bases). This CDR3 is built from 14 residues. Germline CDR1 reads SQVTM; CDR2 reads ANQGSEA. V was trimmed by 6 bases and J by 2 bases, leaving 13 bases between them. CDR3 protein: CSVLDSPTNEKLFF. Here the CDR3 DNA reads TGCAGCGTACTCGACAGTCCGACTAATGAAAAACTGTTTTTT.